The T cell receptor (beta chain) described here comes from a study of regulatory T cells in long-lasting Graves disease. About the study: Persistence in Graves' disease required over 5 years of antithyroid drugs plus positive TSH receptor antibodies. Study-wide points: Peripheral blood, not thyroid tissue, was the sole material studied. Persistent disease samples used TRBV28, TRBJ1-2 and TRBJ2-5 preferentially.

Time point described: persistent/refractory GD, antithyroid drugs over 5 years with positive TRAb. RNA from PBMCs was the source of the TCR library. The CDR3 consists of 15 residues. Germline V gene sequence: CDR1 MNHEY, CDR2 SMNVEV (reference sequence). V gave up 7 bases and J gave up 0 bases, with 14 bases separating them. This clonotype appeared many times. Its target is unknown. iRepertoire HTBI primers and Arm-PCR of CDR3 regions built TCR beta libraries. Authors' processing steps: The study identified roughly 59 TRBV and some 15 TRBJ segments across samples. MiXCR was run by TCRdb on the multiplex PCR reads, yielding one entry per CDR3 protein. TCRdb, rather than the study authors, made the V and J calls. The sample records about 430,000 distinct CDR3 sequences, 21% being singletons.

The TCR originated in a female donor with Graves disease. Source: peripheral blood mononuclear cells (PBMCs), taken when the disease was refractory, from a patient treated with antithyroid drugs. V is TRBV27 and J is TRBJ2-3; D is perhaps TRBD1 or TRBD2 (5 bases each). CDR3 DNA: TGTGCCAGCATTTCGAGGGGACGGAGCACAGATACGCAGTATTTT. Translating gives CASISRGRSTDTQYF.